A selection of T cell receptor beta chains follows, all from one sample in a study of T cell repertoires in ileal Crohn's disease. This table comes from immunoSEQ multiplex PCR, and its TCRdb copy is limited to in-frame clones, with some not included. The table includes around 2,400 clones, roughly four fifths detected once. The sample comprised ileal tissue. The receptors were gathered from an adult with Crohn's disease. Each CDR3 is given with its conserved first and last residue.

>TRBJ1-4|TRBV2
CASRAGNEKLFF
>TRBJ1-1|TRBV5-1
CASSFGQGFEAFF
>TRBJ1-2|TRBV7-9
CASSLGQGDYGYTF
>TRBJ2-2|TRBV5-1
CASSFVSFITGELFF
>TRBJ2-3|TRBV6-4
CASSQSDTTDTQYF
>TRBJ2-5|TRBV4-2
CASSQELAGGPFLETQYF
>TRBJ2-1|TRBV14
CASSPQVSYNEQFF
>TRBJ1-1|TRBV2
CASSVGVNTEAFF
>TRBJ2-3|TRBV25-1
CASSEDRGTDTQYF
>TRBJ2-2|TRBV10-3
CAIALGQGDRELFF
>TRBJ2-5|TRBV19
CASSPSRGLGETQYF
>TRBJ2-1|TRBV7-9
CASSPGTSTNEQFF
>TRBJ2-1|TRBV9
CASSPWTGDNEQFF
>TRBJ1-2|TRBV28
CASSLSSPYGYTF
>TRBJ1-5|TRBV5-8
CASSPSGGLYQPQHF